A single sample is the source of the 12 T cell receptor beta chains below, sequenced in a study of cytomegalovirus exposure and HLA in healthy donors (dated by TCRdb to the late 2010s). Library generation was performed with the immunoSEQ multiplex PCR assay. For the multiplex PCR, a mixture combining 60 forward primers for TCR Vbeta segments and 13 reverse primers for TCR Jbeta segments was used. TCRdb retrieved this table from immuneACCESS and kept in-frame rearrangements only. Not all clones are present; in checked studies, unresolved V genes account for under half, and no reason is known for the remainder. This sample comprises some 150,000 clones, roughly 73% of them detected only once. Approximately 3.2% of the sample rests with the top ten. The sequencing sample was made of PBMCs. The receptor set was obtained from a man aged 40-49 years in good health and CMV-seronegative.

The chain has TRBV19 and TRBJ1-6, with 9 nucleotides matching TRBD1. Germline loops: CDR1 LNHDA, CDR2 SQIVND (reference sequence). Germline trimming cut 10 bases from V and 6 bases from J; bases unmatched to any gene: 10. CDR3 length equals 15 residues. CDR3 protein: CATKDRGVSNSPLHF. The CDR3, as DNA: TGTGCCACCAAAGACAGGGGGGTCTCTAATTCACCCCTCCACTTT.

The chain links TRBV7-2 to TRBJ2-1; a possible D gene is TRBD2 (5 bases). The CDR3 has 17 residues. Looked up from germline, CDR1 is SGHTA and CDR2 is FQGNSA. The germline V and J ends were trimmed by 3 bases and 7 bases, with 22 bases remaining between them. The CDR3 nucleotides read TGTGCCAGCAGCTTTGATAGTGTGCTGGGCCCGGGAAATGAGCAGTTCTTC. Translating it yields CASSFDSVLGPGNEQFF.

This clone is a singleton in its sample. V is TRBV5-6 and J is TRBJ1-1; 7 bases fit TRBD1. The CDR3 has 13 amino acids. V lost 0 bases and J lost 10; bases outside the gene matches: 6. The germline V gene has CDR1 SGHDT and CDR2 YYEEEE. CDR3 in amino acids: CASSLGGGRGAFF. The CDR3 DNA sequence: TGTGCCAGCAGCTTGGGAGGGGGCCGGGGAGCTTTCTTT.

This clone was observed a single time. The chain uses TRBV30 and TRBJ1-2; 8 nucleotides agree with TRBD1. Germline V gives CDR1 GTSNPN, CDR2 SVGIG (reference sequence). This CDR3 is built from 13 residues. Germline trimming cut 5 bases from V and 7 bases from J; bases unmatched to any gene: 9. The DNA of the CDR3 is TGTGCCTGGGTGGCCCCCGGACAGGGTGGCTACACCTTC. This codes for CAWVAPGQGGYTF.

This clone was seen once. This chain links TRBV18 with TRBJ1-6; D perhaps matches TRBD1 (6 bases). In germline, CDR1 is KGHSH, CDR2 LQKENI. V shed 2 bases and J shed 8 bases, with 16 bases lying between them. The CDR3 has 16 amino acids. The CDR3 DNA reads as TGTGCCAGCTCACCATCAGGGAGGGGGGCGGATTCACCCCTCCACTTT. This translates into CASSPSGRGADSPLHF.

The chain has TRBV30 and TRBJ1-2, with no clear D. Per the germline V gene, CDR1 is GTSNPN and CDR2 is SVGIG (reference sequence). The CDR3 is made up of 14 amino acids. V lost 0 bases to trimming and J lost 1 base, with 9 bases between them. CDR3 DNA sequence: TGTGCCTGGAGTGTACCGGGGTTTAACTATGGCTACACCTTC. Protein: CAWSVPGFNYGYTF. Filled out from reference TRBV30 and TRBJ1-2, the complete variable domain reads SQTIHQWPATLVQPVGSPLSLECTVEGTSNPNLYWYRQAAGRGLQLLFYSVGIGQISSEVPQNLSASRPQDRQFILSSKKLLLSDSGFYLCAWSVPGFNYGYTFGSGTRLTVV.

The chain has TRBV5-4 and TRBJ2-5; the match to TRBD2 covers 12 bases. With 0 bases clipped from V and 4 bases from J, the junction kept 7 bases outside the gene matches. The germline gives CDR1 SGHNT, CDR2 YYREEE (reference sequence). The CDR3 loop spans 17 amino acids. As DNA, the CDR3 is TGTGCCAGCAGCTTGGGGGCTAGCGGGGGGGCCCGAGAGACCCAGTACTTC. Its protein product is CASSLGASGGARETQYF.

The rearrangement uses TRBV7-9 and TRBJ1-3; D possibly corresponds to TRBD1 (6 bases). This CDR3 region has 16 residues. Germline CDR1 and CDR2: SEHNR and FQNEAQ (reference sequence). Trimming removed 5 bases at V and 4 bases at J, with 18 bases between. CDR3 region: CASSTGGQLKGNTIYF. For the CDR3, the DNA is TGTGCCAGCAGCACCGGCGGACAGCTCAAAGGAAACACCATATATTTT.

The J gene is TRBJ1-4, the V gene TRBV25-1; 7 positions match TRBD1. Germline CDR1 reads MGHDK; CDR2 reads SYGVNS. CDR3 length: 17 residues. Trimming took 3 bases from V and 8 from J; bases not matched to a gene: 15. The CDR3 sequence is CASSDSMGQFLWEKLFF. The CDR3 bases are TGTGCCAGCAGTGACTCAATGGGACAGTTCCTTTGGGAAAAACTGTTTTTT. The full variable domain, with the rest looked up from reference TRBV25-1 and TRBJ1-4, is EADIYQTPRYLVIGTGKKITLECSQTMGHDKMYWYQQDPGMELHLIHYSYGVNSTEKGDLSSESTVSRIRTEHFPLTLESARPSHTSQYLCASSDSMGQFLWEKLFFGSGTQLSVL.

The chain combines TRBV5-1 with TRBJ1-2; maybe TRBD1 (5 bases). The CDR3 has 16 amino acids. The germline V gene has CDR1 SGHRS and CDR2 YFSETQ. V was trimmed by 5 bases and J by 7 bases, leaving 24 bases between them. The CDR3 sequence: CASSFVGTGHDLGYTF. The CDR3 DNA reads TGCGCCAGCAGTTTCGTCGGAACCGGACACGACCTTGGCTACACCTTC.

The chain recombines TRBV6-5 with TRBJ1-4, with D perhaps matching TRBD1 (5 bases). This CDR3 is 12 amino acids long. Looked up from germline, CDR1 is MNHEY and CDR2 is SVGAGI. The V end lost 6 bases, the J end lost 11 bases, and 13 bases lay between the germline ends. The CDR3 here is CASSTSRGKLFF. CDR3 nucleotide sequence: TGTGCCAGCAGCACGTCGCGGGGGAAACTGTTTTTT.

This clone was picked up one time. V and J are TRBV9 and TRBJ2-3; D is undetermined. The J call is doubtful: the DNA matches TRBJ1-5 better. The CDR3 extends over 15 amino acids. Germline CDR1 reads SGDLS; CDR2 reads YYNGEE. CDR3 loop: CASSADSTSTDTQHF. Written as DNA, the CDR3 is TGTGCCAGCAGCGCCGACTCCACTAGCACAGATACGCAGCATTTT.